Presented here are 22 T cell receptor beta chains from one specimen sequenced in a study of T-cell memory formation after mild COVID-19. TCRdb re-analysed the 5' RACE reads in MiXCR, keeping a single row per CDR3 protein. In the table there are about 390,000 distinct CDR3 sequences, around 20% of which are singletons. Sequencing was carried out using PBMCs or a T cell subset sorted from them (not recorded which). These receptor sequences come from an adult woman who had mild COVID-19 (a few samples of this study predate the infection). Cell type and time point are not known.

The rearrangement links TRBV3-1 to TRBJ2-7, with 9 nucleotides matching TRBD1. Looked up from germline, CDR1 is LGHDT and CDR2 is YNNKEL (reference sequence). The CDR3 covers 16 residues. V lost 5 bases to trimming and J lost 0 bases; unmatched junction nucleotides: 8. In nucleotides, the CDR3 is TGTGCCAGCAGCGTAACAGGGGGCTTGAGCTCCTACGAGCAGTACTTC. It specifies CASSVTGGLSSYEQYF.

This clonotype appeared a few times. The gene calls are TRBV27 and TRBJ1-6, with D uncertain. This CDR3 contains 15 residues. Trimming took 5 bases from V and 8 from J, leaving 16 bases between them. Germline V gene data show CDR1 as MNHEY and CDR2 as SMNVEV (reference sequence). Here the CDR3 DNA reads TGTGCCAGCAGTCAGCCCTTAGGGTCGGATTCACCCCTCCACTTT. Protein sequence: CASSQPLGSDSPLHF.

In this sample, this clonotype turned up a few times. The V and J genes are TRBV7-9 and TRBJ2-2; D perhaps matches TRBD2 (6 bases). The V and J ends lost 9 bases and 0 bases respectively, with 14 bases between them. This CDR3 comprises 15 residues. Per the germline V gene, CDR1 is SEHNR and CDR2 is FQNEAQ (reference sequence). The CDR3 bases are TGTGCCAGGTCTTCTCGCGGGACGAACACCGGGGAGCTGTTTTTT. Translating it yields CARSSRGTNTGELFF.

This clonotype has a handful of counts. This chain joins TRBV4-1 and TRBJ1-1; maybe TRBD1 (5 bases). V lost 1 base and J 0 bases, leaving 12 bases between the germline ends. CDR3 size: 16 residues. The germline V gene encodes CDR1 MGHRA and CDR2 YSYEKL. This CDR3 is CASSQVGGRVNTEAFF. CDR3 coding DNA: TGCGCCAGCAGCCAAGTCGGTGGCAGGGTGAACACTGAAGCTTTCTTT.

V is TRBV2 and J is TRBJ2-5, with D perhaps TRBD1 or TRBD2 (5 bases each). V was cut by 6 bases and J by 5 bases, with 19 bases left in between. Germline assignment: CDR1 SNHLY and CDR2 FYNNEI. The CDR3 has 15 residues. CDR3 region: CASRGGTRLGETQYF. The CDR3 DNA follows: TGTGCCAGCAGGGGTGGGACCCGGCTTGGGGAGACCCAGTACTTC.

This clonotype has just a few counts. This chain uses TRBV9 with TRBJ2-5; D tentatively fits TRBD1 or TRBD2 (5 bases each). This CDR3 has 14 amino acids. V was clipped by 0 bases and J by 4 bases, with 10 bases between them. The germline CDR1 and CDR2 sequences are SGDLS and YYNGEE. The CDR3 nucleotides are TGTGCCAGCAGCGTAGCTAGAGGGGCAGAGACCCAGTACTTC. Its protein is CASSVARGAETQYF.

The chain links TRBV11-2 to TRBJ1-5; D not resolved. Trimming cost V 3 bases and J 9 bases, with 21 bases left between them. The germline V gene encodes CDR1 SGHAT and CDR2 FQNNGV. This CDR3 spans 16 amino acids. CDR3 DNA: TGTGCCAGCAGCTTGAAGGACGGACCCAACCACTCGCCCCAGCATTTT. Its translation: CASSLKDGPNHSPQHF.

This clonotype has at least ten counts. The chain is built from TRBV5-1 and TRBJ2-1; D may be TRBD2 (5 bases). The CDR3 has 14 amino acids. The V end was cut by 6 bases, the J end by 4 bases, with 14 bases between. Looked up from germline, CDR1 is SGHRS and CDR2 is YFSETQ. In DNA form, the CDR3 reads TGCGCCAGCACTGCGGGCTCCTTATACAATGAGCAGTTCTTC. This translates into CASTAGSLYNEQFF.

The rearrangement links TRBV20-1 to TRBJ2-7; 8 bases agree with TRBD2. CDR1 and CDR2 from the germline V gene are DFQATT and SNEGSKA (reference sequence). V lost 7 bases, J lost 4 bases, and 9 bases stayed unmatched. CDR3 size: 13 residues. CDR3 residues: CSVPGTSYYEQYF. The CDR3 DNA reads as TGCAGTGTTCCCGGGACTAGTTATTACGAGCAGTACTTC.

The chain carries TRBV14 and TRBJ2-1; no reliable D call. The germline V and J ends were trimmed by 6 bases and 8 bases, with 17 bases remaining between them. Germline-derived CDR1 and CDR2 are SGHDN and FVKESK. This CDR3 has 14 residues. The CDR3 DNA reads TGTGCCAGCAGTCTTATCCCCCAATCGTATGAGCAGTTCTTC. This codes for CASSLIPQSYEQFF.

This clonotype was seen more than once but under ten times. This rearrangement joins TRBV6-6 to TRBJ1-5; 9 bases fit TRBD1. Per germline, CDR1 MNHNY and CDR2 SVGAGI (reference sequence). The V and J ends lost 7 bases and 4 bases, in that order; junction bases with no gene match: 11. The CDR3 sequence is 16 residues long. CDR3 coding DNA: TGTGCCAGCAATCCACCGACGGGACAGGGAAATCAGCCCCAGCATTTT. This gives the protein CASNPPTGQGNQPQHF.

In this sample, this clonotype turned up a few times. This rearrangement joins TRBV7-2 to TRBJ2-3; no definite D call. Germline-derived CDR1 and CDR2 are SGHTA and FQGNSA. The CDR3 has 16 amino acids. V lost 5 bases and J 0 bases, leaving 15 bases between the germline ends. CDR3 nucleotide sequence: TGTGCCAGCAGCCCGTGGGGTGGGGTAAGCACAGATACGCAGTATTTT. Translating it yields CASSPWGGVSTDTQYF.

The chain combines TRBV7-9 with TRBJ1-2; the D is unclear. The CDR3 runs 14 residues. V shed 3 bases and J shed 4 bases, with 12 bases lying between them. Germline V gene data show CDR1 as SEHNR and CDR2 as FQNEAQ (reference sequence). CDR3 amino acids: CASSFADRSYGYTF. The CDR3 region has the DNA TGTGCCAGCAGCTTCGCAGATCGATCCTATGGCTACACCTTC.

The chain carries TRBV5-1 and TRBJ1-1; D is possibly TRBD1 (5 bases). The CDR3 loop spans 15 amino acids. In germline, CDR1 is SGHRS, CDR2 YFSETQ. Trimming stripped 4 bases from V and 3 bases from J, with 16 bases between. The CDR3, as DNA: TGCGCCAGCAGCCCCATGGGTGCCAGGGACACTGAAGCTTTCTTT. Translation gives CASSPMGARDTEAFF.

This clonotype occurred a few times. J is TRBJ2-5 and V is TRBV16; 14 bases align to TRBD2. The CDR3 has 15 amino acids. Per the germline V gene, CDR1 is KGHSY and CDR2 is FQNENV. V gave up 6 bases and J gave up 5 bases; unmatched junction bases: 5. CDR3 loop: CASSRLAGGTETQYF. Here the CDR3 DNA reads TGTGCCAGCAGTCGACTAGCGGGAGGGACGGAGACCCAGTACTTC.

This clonotype was observed a handful of times. The chain joins TRBV7-2 to TRBJ1-1; possible D gene TRBD1, 6 bases. This CDR3 is 13 amino acids long. Trimming pared 6 bases from V and 7 bases from J, leaving 15 bases between. In germline, CDR1 is SGHTA, CDR2 FQGNSA. CDR3 nucleotides: TGTGCCAGCAGGCAGGACAGCCAGGGTGAAGCTTTCTTT. Translated, it gives CASRQDSQGEAFF.

J is TRBJ1-2 and V is TRBV14, with 8 bases matching TRBD1. Germline V gives CDR1 SGHDN, CDR2 FVKESK. This CDR3 is built from 14 residues. V was pared by 4 bases and J by 8 bases, with 9 bases of the junction left unmatched. CDR3 in DNA: TGTGCCAGCAGCCCCCGGACAGGGCTAGTGGGCTACACCTTC. Its protein is CASSPRTGLVGYTF.

This clonotype was detected only a few times. This rearrangement joins TRBV30 to TRBJ2-2; D might be TRBD1 (5 bases). Trimming cost V 7 bases and J 6 bases, with 12 bases left between them. CDR1 is GTSNPN and CDR2 is SVGIG in the germline V gene (reference sequence). The CDR3 spans 12 residues. Written as DNA, the CDR3 is TGTGCCTTCGTCAGGGTTGCCGGGGAGCTGTTTTTT. As protein: CAFVRVAGELFF.

V and J are TRBV4-1 and TRBJ1-1; perhaps TRBD1 as D (6 bases). Germline V gene lookup returns CDR1 MGHRA and CDR2 YSYEKL. The V gene lost 1 base and the J gene lost 1 base, with 16 bases spanning the gap. The CDR3 totals 17 residues. CDR3 sequence: CASSQGRGAQGNTEAFF. CDR3 coding DNA: TGCGCCAGCAGCCAAGGGAGGGGGGCGCAGGGGAACACTGAAGCTTTCTTT.

This sequence joins TRBV28 and TRBJ1-2, with D possibly TRBD1 on 5 matching bases. This CDR3 is 14 amino acids long. The V end lost 1 base, the J end lost 6 bases, and 12 bases lay between the germline ends. Germline-derived CDR1 and CDR2 are MDHEN and SYDVKM. This CDR3 reads CASSLSFRGNGYTF. The CDR3 coding sequence is TGTGCCAGCAGTTTATCGTTCCGGGGGAATGGCTACACCTTC.

V gene TRBV15 combines with J gene TRBJ2-7; the D is unclear. V lost 0 bases, J lost 2 bases, and 14 bases lay in between. Per germline, CDR1 LNHNV and CDR2 YYDKDF (reference sequence). The CDR3 sequence is 16 residues long. Written as DNA, the CDR3 is TGTGCCACCAGCAGAGATGCACGGACGCCTCCCTACGAGCAGTACTTC. Encoded protein: CATSRDARTPPYEQYF.

In its sample, this clonotype was seen a few times. The rearrangement links TRBV5-4 to TRBJ1-6, with 8 bases matching TRBD1. V was clipped by 4 bases and J by 2 bases; unmatched bases: 8. This CDR3 has 17 residues. The germline V gene encodes CDR1 SGHNT and CDR2 YYREEE (reference sequence). The CDR3 loop is CASSIGQGTPYNSPLHF. CDR3 DNA: TGTGCCAGCAGCATTGGACAGGGTACGCCCTATAATTCACCCCTCCACTTT.